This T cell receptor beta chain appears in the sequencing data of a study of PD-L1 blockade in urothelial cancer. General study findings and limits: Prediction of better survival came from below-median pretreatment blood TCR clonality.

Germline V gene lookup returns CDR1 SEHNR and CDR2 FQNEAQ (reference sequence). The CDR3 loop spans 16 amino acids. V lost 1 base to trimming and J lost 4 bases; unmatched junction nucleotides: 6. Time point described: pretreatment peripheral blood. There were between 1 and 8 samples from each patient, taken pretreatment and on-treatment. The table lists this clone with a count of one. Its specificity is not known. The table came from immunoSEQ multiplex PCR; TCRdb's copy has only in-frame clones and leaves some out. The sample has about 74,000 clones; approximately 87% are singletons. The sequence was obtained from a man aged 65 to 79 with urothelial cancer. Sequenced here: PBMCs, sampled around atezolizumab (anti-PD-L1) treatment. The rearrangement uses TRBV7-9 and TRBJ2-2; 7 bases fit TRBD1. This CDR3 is CASSLVQGRATGELFF. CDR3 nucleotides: TGTGCCAGCAGCTTAGTACAGGGGCGGGCCACCGGGGAGCTGTTTTTT.